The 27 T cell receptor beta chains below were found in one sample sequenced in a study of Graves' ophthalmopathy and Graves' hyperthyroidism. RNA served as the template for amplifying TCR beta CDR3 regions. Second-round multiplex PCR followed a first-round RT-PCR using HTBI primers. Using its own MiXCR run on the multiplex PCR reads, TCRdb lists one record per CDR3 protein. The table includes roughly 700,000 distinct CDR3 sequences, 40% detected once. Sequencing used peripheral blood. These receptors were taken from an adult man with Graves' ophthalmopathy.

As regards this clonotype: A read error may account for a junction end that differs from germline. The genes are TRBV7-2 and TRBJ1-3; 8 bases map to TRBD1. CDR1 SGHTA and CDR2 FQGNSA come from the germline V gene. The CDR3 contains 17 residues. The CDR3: CANSLASGGISGNTIYF. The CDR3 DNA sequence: TGTGCCAACAGCTTAGCATCAGGGGGCATCTCTGGAAACACCATATATTTT. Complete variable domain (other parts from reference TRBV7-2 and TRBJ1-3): GAGVSQSPSNKVTEKGKDVELRCDPISGHTALYWYRQSLGQGLEFLIYFQGNSAPDKSGLPSDRFSAERTGGSVSTLTIQRTQQEDSAVYLCANSLASGGISGNTIYFGEGSWLTVV.

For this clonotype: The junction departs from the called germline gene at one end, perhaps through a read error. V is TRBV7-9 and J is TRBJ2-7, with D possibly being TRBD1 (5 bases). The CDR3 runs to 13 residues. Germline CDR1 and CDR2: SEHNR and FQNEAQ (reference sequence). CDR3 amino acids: CASSQEAGREQYF. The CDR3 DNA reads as TGCGCCAGCAGCCAAGAGGCAGGGCGGGAGCAGTACTTC. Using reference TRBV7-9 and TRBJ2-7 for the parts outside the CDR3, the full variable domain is DTGVSQNPRHKITKRGQNVTFRCDPISEHNRLYWYRQTLGQGPEFLTYFQNEAQLEKSRLLSDRFSAERPKGSFSTLEIQRTEQGDSAMYLCASSQEAGREQYFGPGTRLTVT.

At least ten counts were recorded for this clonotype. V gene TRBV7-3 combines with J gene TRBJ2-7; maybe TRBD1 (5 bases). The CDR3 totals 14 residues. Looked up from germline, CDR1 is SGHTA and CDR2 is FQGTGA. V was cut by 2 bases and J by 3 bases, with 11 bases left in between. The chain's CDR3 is CASSLGPQVYEQYF. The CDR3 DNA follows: TGTGCCAGCAGCTTAGGGCCACAGGTCTACGAGCAGTACTTC.

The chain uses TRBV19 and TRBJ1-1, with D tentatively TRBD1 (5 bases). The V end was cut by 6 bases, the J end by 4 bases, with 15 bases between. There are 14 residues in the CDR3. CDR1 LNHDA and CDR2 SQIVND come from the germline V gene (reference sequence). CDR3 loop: CASSSTWGGTEAFF. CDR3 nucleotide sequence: TGTGCCAGTAGCAGCACGTGGGGGGGCACTGAAGCTTTCTTT.

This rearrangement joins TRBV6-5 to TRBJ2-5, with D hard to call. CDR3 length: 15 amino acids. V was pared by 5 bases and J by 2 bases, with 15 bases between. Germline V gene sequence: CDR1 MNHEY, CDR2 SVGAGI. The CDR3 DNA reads TGTGCCAGCAGTCGCGGAACACCGGAGCAAGAGACCCAGTACTTC. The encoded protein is CASSRGTPEQETQYF.

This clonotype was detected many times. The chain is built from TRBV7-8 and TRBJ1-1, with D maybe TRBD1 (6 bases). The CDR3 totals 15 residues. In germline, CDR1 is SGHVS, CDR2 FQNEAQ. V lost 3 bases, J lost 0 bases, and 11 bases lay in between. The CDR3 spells CASSLRTEMNTEAFF. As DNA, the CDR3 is TGTGCCAGCAGCTTGAGGACAGAAATGAACACTGAAGCTTTCTTT. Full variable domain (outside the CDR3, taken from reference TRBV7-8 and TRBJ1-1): GAGVSQSPRYKVAKRGQDVALRCDPISGHVSLFWYQQALGQGPEFLTYFQNEAQLDKSGLPSDRFFAERPEGSVSTLKIQRTQQEDSAVYLCASSLRTEMNTEAFFGQGTRLTVV.

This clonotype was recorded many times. CDR3 residues: CASSLYRGNEQYF. CDR3 in DNA: TGTGCCAGCAGCTTGTACAGGGGTAACGAGCAGTACTTC. The V and J genes are TRBV7-9 and TRBJ2-7; TRBD1 agrees at 7 bases. The CDR3 totals 13 residues. Germline V lookup: CDR1 SEHNR, CDR2 FQNEAQ (reference sequence). V was pared by 3 bases and J by 5 bases, with 4 bases of the junction left unmatched.

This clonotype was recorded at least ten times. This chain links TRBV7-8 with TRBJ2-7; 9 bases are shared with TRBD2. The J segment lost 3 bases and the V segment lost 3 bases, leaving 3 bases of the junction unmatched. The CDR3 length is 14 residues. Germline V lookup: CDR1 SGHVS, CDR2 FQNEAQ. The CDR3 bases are TGTGCCAGCAGCTTGGGGACTAGCTTCTACGAGCAGTACTTC. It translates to CASSLGTSFYEQYF.

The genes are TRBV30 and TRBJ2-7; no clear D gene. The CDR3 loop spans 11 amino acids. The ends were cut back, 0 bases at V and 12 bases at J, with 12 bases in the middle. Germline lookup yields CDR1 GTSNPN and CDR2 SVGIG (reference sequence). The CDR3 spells CAWSVNNTPYF. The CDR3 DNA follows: TGTGCCTGGAGTGTTAACAACACACCGTACTTC.

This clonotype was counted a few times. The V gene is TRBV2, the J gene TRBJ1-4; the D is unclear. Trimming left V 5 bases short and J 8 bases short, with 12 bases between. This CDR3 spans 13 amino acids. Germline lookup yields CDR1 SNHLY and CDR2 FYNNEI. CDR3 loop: CASSSFLDEKLFF. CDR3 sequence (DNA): TGTGCCAGCAGTTCATTCCTTGACGAAAAACTGTTTTTT.

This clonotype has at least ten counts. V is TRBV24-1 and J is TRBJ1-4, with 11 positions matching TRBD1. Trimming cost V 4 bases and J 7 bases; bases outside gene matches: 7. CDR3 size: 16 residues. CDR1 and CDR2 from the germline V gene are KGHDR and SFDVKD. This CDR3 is CATSDYSGTGGEKLFF. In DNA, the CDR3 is TGTGCCACCAGTGACTACTCCGGGACAGGGGGTGAAAAACTGTTTTTT.

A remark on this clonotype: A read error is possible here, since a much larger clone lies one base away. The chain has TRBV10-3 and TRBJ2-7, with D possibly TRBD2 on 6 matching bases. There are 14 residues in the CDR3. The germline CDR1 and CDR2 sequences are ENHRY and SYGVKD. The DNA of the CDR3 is TGTGCCACCAGTGAGACGGGAGACTCCTACGAGCAGTACTTC. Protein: CATSETGDSYEQYF.

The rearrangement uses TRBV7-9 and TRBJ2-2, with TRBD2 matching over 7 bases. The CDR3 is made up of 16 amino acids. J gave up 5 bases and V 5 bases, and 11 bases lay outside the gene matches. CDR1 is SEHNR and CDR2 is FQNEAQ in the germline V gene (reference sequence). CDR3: CASSRAPGGGTGELFF. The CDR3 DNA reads TGTGCCAGCAGCCGCGCACCGGGGGGTGGTACCGGGGAGCTGTTTTTT.

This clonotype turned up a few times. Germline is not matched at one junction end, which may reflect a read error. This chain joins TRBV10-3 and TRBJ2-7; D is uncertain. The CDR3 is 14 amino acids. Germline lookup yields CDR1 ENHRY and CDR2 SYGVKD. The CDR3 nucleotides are TGTGCCAGCAGTTCCCCTACTCGGAACTACGAGCAGTACTTC. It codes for CASSSPTRNYEQYF.

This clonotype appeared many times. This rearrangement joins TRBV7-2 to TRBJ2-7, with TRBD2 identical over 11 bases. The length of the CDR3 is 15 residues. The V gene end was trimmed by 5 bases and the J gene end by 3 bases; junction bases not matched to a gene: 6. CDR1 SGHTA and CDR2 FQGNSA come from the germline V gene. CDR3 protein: CASSLPGLAVYEQYF. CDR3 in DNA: TGTGCCAGCAGCCTACCGGGACTAGCGGTCTACGAGCAGTACTTC.

CDR3 coding DNA: TGCAGTGCTAGACTGACAGGGGGTAGGGAGACCCAGTACTTC. Protein: CSARLTGGRETQYF. The V call is TRBV20-1, the J call TRBJ2-5; 9 bases align to TRBD1. V was pared by 2 bases and J by 5 bases, with 6 bases of the junction left unmatched. CDR1 and CDR2 from the germline V gene are DFQATT and SNEGSKA (reference sequence). This CDR3 spans 14 amino acids.

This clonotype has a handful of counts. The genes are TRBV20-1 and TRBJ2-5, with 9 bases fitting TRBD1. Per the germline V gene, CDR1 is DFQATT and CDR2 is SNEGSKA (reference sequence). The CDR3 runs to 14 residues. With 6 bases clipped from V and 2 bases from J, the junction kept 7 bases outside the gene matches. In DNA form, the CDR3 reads TGCAGTGCGGGGGGGACAGGGCCACAAGAGACCCAGTACTTC. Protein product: CSAGGTGPQETQYF.

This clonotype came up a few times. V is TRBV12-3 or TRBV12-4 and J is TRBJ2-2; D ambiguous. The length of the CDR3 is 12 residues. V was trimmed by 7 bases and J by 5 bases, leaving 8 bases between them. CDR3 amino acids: CASTPITGELFF. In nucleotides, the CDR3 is TGTGCCAGCACCCCTATAACCGGGGAGCTGTTTTTT.

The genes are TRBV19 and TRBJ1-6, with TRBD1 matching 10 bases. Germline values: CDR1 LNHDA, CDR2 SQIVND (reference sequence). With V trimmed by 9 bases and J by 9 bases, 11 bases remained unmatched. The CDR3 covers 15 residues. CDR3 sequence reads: CASSPDRGHGSPLHF. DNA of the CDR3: TGTGCCAGCTCACCCGACAGGGGGCATGGTTCACCCCTCCACTTT.

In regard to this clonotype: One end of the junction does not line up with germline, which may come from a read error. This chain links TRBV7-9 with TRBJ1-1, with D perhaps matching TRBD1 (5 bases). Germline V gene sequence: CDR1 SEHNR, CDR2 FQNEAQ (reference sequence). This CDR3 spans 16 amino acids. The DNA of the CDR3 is TGCGCCAGCAGCTATAGGGGATACGGGGCGAACACTGAAGCTTTCTTT. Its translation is CASSYRGYGANTEAFF.

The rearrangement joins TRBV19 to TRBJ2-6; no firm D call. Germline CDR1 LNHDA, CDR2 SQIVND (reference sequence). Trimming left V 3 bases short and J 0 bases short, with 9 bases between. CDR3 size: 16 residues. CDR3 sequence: CASSMMTSSGANVLTF. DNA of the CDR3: TGTGCCAGTAGTATGATGACAAGCTCTGGGGCCAACGTCCTGACTTTC.

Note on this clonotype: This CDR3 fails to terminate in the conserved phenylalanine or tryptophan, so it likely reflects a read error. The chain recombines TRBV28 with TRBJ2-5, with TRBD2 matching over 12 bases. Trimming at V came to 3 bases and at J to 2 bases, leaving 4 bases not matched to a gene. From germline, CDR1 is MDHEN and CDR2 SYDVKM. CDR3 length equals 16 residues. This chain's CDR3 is CASSFWTSGVQETQYV. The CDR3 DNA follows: TGTGCCAGCAGTTTCTGGACTAGCGGGGTTCAAGAGACCCAGTACGTC.

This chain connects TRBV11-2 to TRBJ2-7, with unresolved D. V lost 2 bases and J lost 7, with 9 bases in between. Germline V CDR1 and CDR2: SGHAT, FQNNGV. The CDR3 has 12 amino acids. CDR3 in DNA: TGTGCCAGCAGCTTAACACCCGGGGAGCAGTACTTC. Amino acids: CASSLTPGEQYF. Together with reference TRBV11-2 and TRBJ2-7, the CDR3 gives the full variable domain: EAGVAQSPRYKIIEKRQSVAFWCNPISGHATLYWYQQILGQGPKLLIQFQNNGVVDDSQLPKDRFSAERLKGVDSTLKIQPAKLEDSAVYLCASSLTPGEQYFGPGTRLTVT.

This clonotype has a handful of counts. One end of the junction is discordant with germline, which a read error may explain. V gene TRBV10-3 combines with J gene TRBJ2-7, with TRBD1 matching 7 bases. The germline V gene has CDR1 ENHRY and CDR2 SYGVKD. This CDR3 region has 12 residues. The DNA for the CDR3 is TGTGCCAGCAGTTCGACAGGGCGCGAGCAGTACTTC. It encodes CASSSTGREQYF.

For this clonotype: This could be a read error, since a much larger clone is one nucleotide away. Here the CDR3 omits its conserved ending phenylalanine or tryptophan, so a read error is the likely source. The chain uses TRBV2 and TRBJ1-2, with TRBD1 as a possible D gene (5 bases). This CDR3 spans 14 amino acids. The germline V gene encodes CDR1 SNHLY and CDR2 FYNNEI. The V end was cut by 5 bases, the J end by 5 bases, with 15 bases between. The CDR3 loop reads CASSIRDPKYGYTL. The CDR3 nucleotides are TGTGCCAGCAGTATCCGGGACCCCAAATATGGCTACACCCTC.

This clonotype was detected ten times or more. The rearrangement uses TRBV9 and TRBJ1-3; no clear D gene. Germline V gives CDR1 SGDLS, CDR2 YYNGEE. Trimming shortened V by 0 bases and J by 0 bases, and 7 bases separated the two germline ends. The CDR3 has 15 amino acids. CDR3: CASSVEAGSGNTIYF. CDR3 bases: TGTGCCAGCAGCGTAGAGGCAGGCTCTGGAAACACCATATATTTT.

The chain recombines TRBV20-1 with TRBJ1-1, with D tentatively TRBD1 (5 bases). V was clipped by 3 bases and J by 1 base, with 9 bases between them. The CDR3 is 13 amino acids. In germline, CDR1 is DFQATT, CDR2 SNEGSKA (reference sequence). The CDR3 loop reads CSARGPRNTEAFF. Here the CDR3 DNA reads TGCAGTGCTAGGGGACCGAGGAACACTGAAGCTTTCTTT.